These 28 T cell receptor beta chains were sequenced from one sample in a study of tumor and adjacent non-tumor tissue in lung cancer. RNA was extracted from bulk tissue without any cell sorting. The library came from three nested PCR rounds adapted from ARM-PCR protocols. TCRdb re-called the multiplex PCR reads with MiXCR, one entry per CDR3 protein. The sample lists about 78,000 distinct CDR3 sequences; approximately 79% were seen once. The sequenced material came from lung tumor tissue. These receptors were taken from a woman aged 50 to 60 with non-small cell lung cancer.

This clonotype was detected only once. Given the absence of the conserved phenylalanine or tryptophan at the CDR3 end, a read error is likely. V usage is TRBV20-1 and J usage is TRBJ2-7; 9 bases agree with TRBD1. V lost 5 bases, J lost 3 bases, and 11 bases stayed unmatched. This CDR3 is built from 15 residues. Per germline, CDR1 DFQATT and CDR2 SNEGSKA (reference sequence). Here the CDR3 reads CSAAFGQGNIYEQYL. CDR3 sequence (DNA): TGCAGTGCTGCCTTCGGACAGGGGAATATCTACGAGCAGTACTTA.

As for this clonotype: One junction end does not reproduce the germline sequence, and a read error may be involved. The CDR3 reads CASCLGVAINEHFF. The CDR3 DNA reads as TGTGCCAGCTGCCTGGGAGTAGCGATCAATGAGCACTTCTTC. The chain couples TRBV5-5 to TRBJ2-1; maybe TRBD2 (5 bases). CDR3 length: 14 residues. The germline gives CDR1 SGHKS, CDR2 YYEKEE (reference sequence).

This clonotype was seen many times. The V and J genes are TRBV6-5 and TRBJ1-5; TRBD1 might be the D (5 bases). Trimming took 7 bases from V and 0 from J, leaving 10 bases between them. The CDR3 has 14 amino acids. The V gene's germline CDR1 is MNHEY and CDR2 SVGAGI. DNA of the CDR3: TGTGCCAGCAACCAGGGTGGTAGCAATCAGCCCCAGCATTTT. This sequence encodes CASNQGGSNQPQHF.

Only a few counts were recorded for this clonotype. The CDR3 DNA follows: TGCAGCGTTGTTCAGAACCTCCCGCGGGAGACCCAGTACTTC. Translating it yields CSVVQNLPRETQYF. The chain recombines TRBV29-1 with TRBJ2-5, with D unresolved. This CDR3 is 14 amino acids long. The germline CDR1 and CDR2 sequences are SQVTM and ANQGSEA. The V end lost 4 bases, the J end lost 5 bases, and 17 bases lay between the germline ends.

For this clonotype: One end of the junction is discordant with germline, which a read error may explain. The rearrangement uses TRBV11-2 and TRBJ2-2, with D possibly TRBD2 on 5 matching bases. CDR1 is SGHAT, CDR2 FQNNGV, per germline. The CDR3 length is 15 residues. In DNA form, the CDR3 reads TGTGCCAGCAGCCTAGATGCGGCAGCCATGAGGGAACTGTTTTTT. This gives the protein CASSLDAAAMRELFF.

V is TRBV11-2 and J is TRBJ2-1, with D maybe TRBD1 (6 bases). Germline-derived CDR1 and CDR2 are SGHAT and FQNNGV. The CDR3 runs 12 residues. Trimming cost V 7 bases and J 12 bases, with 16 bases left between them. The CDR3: CASNLGHYRQFF. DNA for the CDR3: TGTGCCAGCAACCTGGGACACTACCGGCAGTTCTTC. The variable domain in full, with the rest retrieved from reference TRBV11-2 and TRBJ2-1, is EAGVAQSPRYKIIEKRQSVAFWCNPISGHATLYWYQQILGQGPKLLIQFQNNGVVDDSQLPKDRFSAERLKGVDSTLKIQPAKLEDSAVYLCASNLGHYRQFFGPGTRLTVL.

DNA of the CDR3: TGCACTCCTAGATCCGGAGACACTGGCACAGATACGCAGTATTTT. Amino acid sequence: CTPRSGDTGTDTQYF. This chain joins TRBV20-1 and TRBJ2-3, with D hard to call. CDR1 is DFQATT, CDR2 SNEGSKA, per germline (reference sequence). The CDR3 is made up of 15 amino acids.

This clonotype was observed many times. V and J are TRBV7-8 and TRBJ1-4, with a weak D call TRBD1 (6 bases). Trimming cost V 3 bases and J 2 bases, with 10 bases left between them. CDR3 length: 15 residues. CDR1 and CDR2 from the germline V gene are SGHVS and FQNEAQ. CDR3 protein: CASSFHRVTNEKLFF. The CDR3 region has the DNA TGTGCCAGCAGCTTCCACAGGGTCACTAATGAAAAACTGTTTTTT. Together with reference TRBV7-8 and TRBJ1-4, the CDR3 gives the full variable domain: GAGVSQSPRYKVAKRGQDVALRCDPISGHVSLFWYQQALGQGPEFLTYFQNEAQLDKSGLPSDRFFAERPEGSVSTLKIQRTQQEDSAVYLCASSFHRVTNEKLFFGSGTQLSVL.

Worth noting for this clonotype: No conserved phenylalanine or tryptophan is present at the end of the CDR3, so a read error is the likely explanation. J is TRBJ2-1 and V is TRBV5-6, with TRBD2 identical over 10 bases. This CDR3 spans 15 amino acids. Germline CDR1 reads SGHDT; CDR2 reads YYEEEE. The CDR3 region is CACSVAGGPYNEQFL. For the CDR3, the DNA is TGTGCCTGCAGCGTAGCGGGAGGCCCCTACAATGAGCAGTTCCTC.

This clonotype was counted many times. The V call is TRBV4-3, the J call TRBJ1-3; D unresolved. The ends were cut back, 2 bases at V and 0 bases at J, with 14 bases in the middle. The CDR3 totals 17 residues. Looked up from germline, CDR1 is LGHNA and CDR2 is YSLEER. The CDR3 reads CASSQTRTDYSGNTIYF. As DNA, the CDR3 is TGCGCCAGCAGCCAAACACGGACTGACTACTCTGGAAACACCATATATTTT.

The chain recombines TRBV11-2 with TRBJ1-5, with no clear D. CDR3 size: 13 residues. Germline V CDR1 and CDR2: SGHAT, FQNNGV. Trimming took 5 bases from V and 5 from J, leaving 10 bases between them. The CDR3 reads CASSLQSDQPQHF. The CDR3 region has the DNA TGTGCCAGCAGCCTGCAATCTGATCAGCCCCAGCATTTT.

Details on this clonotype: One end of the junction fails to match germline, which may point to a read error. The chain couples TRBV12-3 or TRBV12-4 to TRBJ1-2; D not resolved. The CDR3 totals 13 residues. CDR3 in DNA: TGTGCCAGCAGCCACAGTCGTTTCTATGACTACACCTTC. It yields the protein CASSHSRFYDYTF.

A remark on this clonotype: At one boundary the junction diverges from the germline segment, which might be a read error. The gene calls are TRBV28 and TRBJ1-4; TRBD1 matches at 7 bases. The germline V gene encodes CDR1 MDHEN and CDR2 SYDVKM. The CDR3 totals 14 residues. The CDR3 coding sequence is TGTGGCAGCCCCCCCGGGAGAGGGGGCGAAAAACTGTTTTTT. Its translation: CGSPPGRGGEKLFF.

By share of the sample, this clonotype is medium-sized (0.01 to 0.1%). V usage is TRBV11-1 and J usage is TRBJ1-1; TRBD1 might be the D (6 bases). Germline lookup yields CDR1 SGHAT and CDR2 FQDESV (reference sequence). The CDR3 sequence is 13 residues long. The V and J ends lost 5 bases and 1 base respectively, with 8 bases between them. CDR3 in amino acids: CASSKTGNTEAFF. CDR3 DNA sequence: TGTGCCAGCAGCAAGACAGGGAACACTGAAGCTTTCTTT.

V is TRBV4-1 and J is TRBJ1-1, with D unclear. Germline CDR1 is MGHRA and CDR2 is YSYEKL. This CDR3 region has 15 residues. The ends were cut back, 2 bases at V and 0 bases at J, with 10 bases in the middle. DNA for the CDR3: TGCGCCAGCAGCCAACAGACTCTTATGAACACTGAAGCTTTCTTT. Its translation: CASSQQTLMNTEAFF.

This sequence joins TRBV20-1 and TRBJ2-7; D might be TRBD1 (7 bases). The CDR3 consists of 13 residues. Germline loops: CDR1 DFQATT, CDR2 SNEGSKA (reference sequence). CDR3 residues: CIGVGGGKSEQYF. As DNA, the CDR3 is TGCATCGGCGTAGGAGGGGGCAAAAGTGAGCAGTACTTC.

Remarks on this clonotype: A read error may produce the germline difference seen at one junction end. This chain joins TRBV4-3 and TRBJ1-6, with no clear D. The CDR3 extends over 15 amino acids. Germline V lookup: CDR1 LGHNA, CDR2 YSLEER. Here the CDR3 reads CASSQERGANSPLQF. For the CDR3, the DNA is TGCGCCAGCAGCCAAGAGCGGGGAGCAAATTCACCCCTCCAGTTT.

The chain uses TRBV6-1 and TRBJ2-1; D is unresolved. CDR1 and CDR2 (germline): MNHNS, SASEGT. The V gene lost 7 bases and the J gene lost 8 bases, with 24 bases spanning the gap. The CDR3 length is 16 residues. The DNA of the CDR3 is TGTGCCAGCAAGAGTCTAACAAGGTCCTTTCTGGATGAGCAGTTCTTC. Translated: CASKSLTRSFLDEQFF.

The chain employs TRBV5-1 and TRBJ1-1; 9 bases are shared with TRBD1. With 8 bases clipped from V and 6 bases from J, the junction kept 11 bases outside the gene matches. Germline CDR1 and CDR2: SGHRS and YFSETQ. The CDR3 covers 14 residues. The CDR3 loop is CARSRQQGAAEAFF. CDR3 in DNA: TGCGCCAGAAGCAGACAACAGGGGGCCGCTGAAGCTTTCTTT.

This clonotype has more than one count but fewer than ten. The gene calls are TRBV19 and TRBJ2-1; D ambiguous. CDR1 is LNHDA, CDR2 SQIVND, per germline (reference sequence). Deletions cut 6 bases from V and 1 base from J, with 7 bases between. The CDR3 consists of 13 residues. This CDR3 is CASSTESYNEQFF. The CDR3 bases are TGTGCCAGTAGCACAGAATCCTACAATGAGCAGTTCTTC.

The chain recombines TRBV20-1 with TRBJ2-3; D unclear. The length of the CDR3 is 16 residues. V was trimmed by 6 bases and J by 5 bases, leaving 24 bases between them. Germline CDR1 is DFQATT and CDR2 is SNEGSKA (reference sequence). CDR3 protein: CSAEGIGRWAIDTQYF. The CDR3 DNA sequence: TGCAGTGCCGAAGGGATCGGCAGGTGGGCCATAGATACGCAGTATTTT.

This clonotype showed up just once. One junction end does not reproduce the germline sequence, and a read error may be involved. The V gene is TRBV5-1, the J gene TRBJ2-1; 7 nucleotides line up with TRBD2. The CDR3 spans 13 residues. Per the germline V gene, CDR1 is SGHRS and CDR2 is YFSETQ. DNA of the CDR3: TGCGCCAGCAGCTTAAGCGGGAAGAATGAGCAGTTCTTT. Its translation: CASSLSGKNEQFF.

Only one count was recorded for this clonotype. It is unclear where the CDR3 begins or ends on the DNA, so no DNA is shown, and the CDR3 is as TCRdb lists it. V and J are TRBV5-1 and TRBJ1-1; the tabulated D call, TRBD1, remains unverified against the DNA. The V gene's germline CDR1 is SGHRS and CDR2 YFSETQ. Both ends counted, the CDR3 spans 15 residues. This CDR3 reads CVSSLVGTGNTEAFF.

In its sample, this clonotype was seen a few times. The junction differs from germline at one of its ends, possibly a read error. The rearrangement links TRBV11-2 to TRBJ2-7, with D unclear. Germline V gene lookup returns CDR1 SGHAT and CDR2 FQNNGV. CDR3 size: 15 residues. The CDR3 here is CAISLSPSSSYEQYF. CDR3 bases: TGTGCCATCAGCTTATCTCCGAGTTCCTCCTACGAGCAATACTTC. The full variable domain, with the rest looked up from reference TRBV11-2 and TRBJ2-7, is EAGVAQSPRYKIIEKRQSVAFWCNPISGHATLYWYQQILGQGPKLLIQFQNNGVVDDSQLPKDRFSAERLKGVDSTLKIQPAKLEDSAVYLCAISLSPSSSYEQYFGPGTRLTVT.

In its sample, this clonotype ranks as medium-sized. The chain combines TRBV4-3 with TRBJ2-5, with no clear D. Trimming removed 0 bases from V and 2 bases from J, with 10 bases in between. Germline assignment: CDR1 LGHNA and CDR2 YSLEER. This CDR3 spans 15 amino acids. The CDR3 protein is CASSQDSGPQETQYF. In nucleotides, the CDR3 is TGCGCCAGCAGCCAAGATTCCGGTCCTCAAGAGACCCAGTACTTC.

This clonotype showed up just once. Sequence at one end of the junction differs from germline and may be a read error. CDR3 sequence reads: CASCLAAGRTGSYEHYF. CDR3 nucleotides: TGTGCCAGCTGCTTAGCCGCGGGACGCACTGGGTCCTACGAGCACTACTTC. The rearrangement links TRBV11-2 to TRBJ2-7; D perhaps matches TRBD2 (6 bases). CDR3 size: 17 residues. The V gene's germline CDR1 is SGHAT and CDR2 FQNNGV.

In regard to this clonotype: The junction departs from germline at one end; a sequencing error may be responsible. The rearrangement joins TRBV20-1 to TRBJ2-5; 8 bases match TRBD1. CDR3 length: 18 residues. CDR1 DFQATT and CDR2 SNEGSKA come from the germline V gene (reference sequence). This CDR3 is CSTRDGFTGQGFRETQYF. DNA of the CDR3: TGCAGTACTAGAGATGGTTTTACAGGACAGGGCTTCAGGGAGACCCAGTACTTC.

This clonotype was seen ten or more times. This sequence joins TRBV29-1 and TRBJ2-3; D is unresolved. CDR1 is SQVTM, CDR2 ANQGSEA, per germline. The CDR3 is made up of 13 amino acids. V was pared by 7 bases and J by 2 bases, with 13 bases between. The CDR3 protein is CSGRGPTTDTQYF. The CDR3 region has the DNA TGCAGCGGTCGTGGGCCAACCACAGATACGCAGTATTTT.